The clone carrying this T cell receptor beta chain was picked up one time. Participant-reported clinical history was the basis for cohort assignment. This table comes from immunoSEQ multiplex PCR, and its TCRdb copy is limited to in-frame clones, with some not included. The sample lists around 470,000 clones; less than 95% were seen once. The sample belongs to a study of blood T cell repertoires in COVID-19. CDR1 and CDR2 from the germline V gene are MNHNY and SVGAGI (reference sequence). The CDR3 is 15 amino acids. The junction had 2 bases not matched to a gene; V was cut back by 5 bases and J by 2 bases.

Sequenced material: PBMCs or T cells enriched from blood (not recorded which). The clonotype originates from a man aged 18 to 29 who had recovered from COVID-19. The V and J genes are TRBV6-6 and TRBJ2-1, with 11 bases matching TRBD2. The CDR3 sequence: CASSPLAGAYNEQFF. The CDR3 DNA reads TGTGCCAGCAGTCCACTAGCGGGAGCCTACAATGAGCAGTTCTTC.